The entry that follows covers one TCR beta chain sequence. The CDR3 extends over 16 amino acids. The germline gives CDR1 LGHNA, CDR2 YSLEER. The J segment lost 0 bases and the V segment lost 0 bases, leaving 2 bases of the junction unmatched. The sample is drawn from a study of cytomegalovirus exposure and HLA in healthy donors. Sequenced by immunoSEQ multiplex PCR; TCRdb stores in-frame clones only, minus some. The data contain 150,000 to 200,000 clones, roughly 82% of them singletons. The receptor's source is a man aged 18 to 35 in good health and CMV-seropositive. The sample comprised PBMCs. This chain connects TRBV4-3 to TRBJ2-3; 8 nucleotides line up with TRBD2. In nucleotides, the CDR3 is TGCGCCAGCAGCCAAGATCCTAGCGGGAGCACAGATACGCAGTATTTT. Translated, it gives CASSQDPSGSTDTQYF.